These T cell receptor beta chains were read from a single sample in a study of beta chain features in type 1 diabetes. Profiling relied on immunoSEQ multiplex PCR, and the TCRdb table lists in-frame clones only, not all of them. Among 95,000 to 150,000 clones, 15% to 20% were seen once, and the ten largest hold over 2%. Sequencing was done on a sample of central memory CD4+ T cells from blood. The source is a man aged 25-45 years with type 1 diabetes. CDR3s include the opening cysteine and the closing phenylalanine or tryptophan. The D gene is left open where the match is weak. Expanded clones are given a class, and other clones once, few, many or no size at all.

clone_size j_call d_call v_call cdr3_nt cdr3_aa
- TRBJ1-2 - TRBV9 TGTGCCAGCAGCGTAGGGGAGCTGGTTAACTATGGCTACACCTTC CASSVGELVNYGYTF
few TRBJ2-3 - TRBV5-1 TGCGCCAGCAGCTCCAGTTTCGAGGGGGCGCAGTATTTT CASSSSFEGAQYF
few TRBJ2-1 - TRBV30 TGTGCCTGGAGTGTACCCAATGAGCAGTTCTTC CAWSVPNEQFF
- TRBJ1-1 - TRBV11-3 TGTGCCAGCAGCCCCAGGACTTTTTTGGGGTGGAACACTGAAGCTTTCTTT CASSPRTFLGWNTEAFF
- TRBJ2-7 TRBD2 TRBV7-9 TGTGCCAGCAGCTTAAGAGCGGGACTTTCAGGAGTCCGCTACGAGCAGTACTTC CASSLRAGLSGVRYEQYF
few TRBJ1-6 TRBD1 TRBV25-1 TGTGCCAGCAGGGGACAGCATAATTCACCCCTCCACTTT CASRGQHNSPLHF
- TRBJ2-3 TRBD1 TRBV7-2 TGTGCCAGCAGTGGGACAGGGTGGACAGATACGCAGTATTTT CASSGTGWTDTQYF
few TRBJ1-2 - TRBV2 TGTGCCAGCAGTGAGGCTTATGGCTACACCTTC CASSEAYGYTF
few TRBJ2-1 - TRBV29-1 TGCAGCGCCCTATACACGATAGCAGGGGACGGCGAGCAGTTCTTC CSALYTIAGDGEQFF
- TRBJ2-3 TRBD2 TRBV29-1 TGCAGCGTCAGACTAGCACGAATTGGGACAGATACGCAGTATTTT CSVRLARIGTDTQYF
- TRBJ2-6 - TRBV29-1 TGCAGCGTGAGCGGAACCTCCTCTGGGGCCAACGTCCTGACTTTC CSVSGTSSGANVLTF
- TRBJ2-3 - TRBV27 TGTGCCAGCAGTCGGCTGACAGATACGCAGTATTTT CASSRLTDTQYF
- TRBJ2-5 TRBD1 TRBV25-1 TGTGCCAGCAGTGAGGGTCAGGGGGCAATAGAGACCCAGTACTTC CASSEGQGAIETQYF
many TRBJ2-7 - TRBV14 TGTGCCAGCAGTCCAGACAGCCCCTACGAGCAGTACTTC CASSPDSPYEQYF
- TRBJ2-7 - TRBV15 TGTGCCACCAGCAGAGACAGGGGTCCAGACTACGAGCAGTACTTC CATSRDRGPDYEQYF
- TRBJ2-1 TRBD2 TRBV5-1 TGCGCCAGCAGCTGGACTAGCGAAGAGCAGTTCTTC CASSWTSEEQFF
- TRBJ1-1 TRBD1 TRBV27 TGTGCCAGCAGTGGGGGACAGGGCGGAGGGAACACTGAAGCTTTCTTT CASSGGQGGGNTEAFF
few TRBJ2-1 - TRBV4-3 TGCGCCAGCAGCCAAGATCGGGGGAATCGTGAGCAGTTCTTC CASSQDRGNREQFF
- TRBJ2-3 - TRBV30 TGTGCCTGGAATGGGCTACCAAGCGATACGCAGTATTTT CAWNGLPSDTQYF
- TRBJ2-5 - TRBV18 TGTGCCAGCTCATTTCCCAGTCAAGAGACCCAGTACTTC CASSFPSQETQYF
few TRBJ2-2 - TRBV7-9 TGTGCCAGCAGCATTGGCCCCATAGGCGGCACCGGGGAGCTGTTTTTT CASSIGPIGGTGELFF